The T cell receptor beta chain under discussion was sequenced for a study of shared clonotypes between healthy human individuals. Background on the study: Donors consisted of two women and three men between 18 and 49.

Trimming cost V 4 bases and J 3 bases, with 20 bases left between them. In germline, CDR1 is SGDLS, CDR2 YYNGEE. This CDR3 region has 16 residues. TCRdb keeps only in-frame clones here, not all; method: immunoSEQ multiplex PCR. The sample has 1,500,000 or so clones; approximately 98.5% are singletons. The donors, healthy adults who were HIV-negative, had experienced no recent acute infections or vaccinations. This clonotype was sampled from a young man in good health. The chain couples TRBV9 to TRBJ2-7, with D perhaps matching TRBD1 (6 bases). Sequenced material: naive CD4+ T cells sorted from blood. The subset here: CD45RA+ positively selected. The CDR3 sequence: CASSLSSGHGLYEQYF. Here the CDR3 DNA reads TGTGCCAGCAGCCTTAGTTCGGGACATGGGCTCTACGAGCAGTACTTC. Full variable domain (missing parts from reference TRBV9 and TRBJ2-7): DSGVTQTPKHLITATGQRVTLRCSPRSGDLSVYWYQQSLDQGLQFLIQYYNGEERAKGNILERFSAQQFPDLHSELNLSSLELGDSALYFCASSLSSGHGLYEQYFGPGTRLTVT.